This T cell receptor (beta chain) was observed in a study of identical twins. Via MiXCR, TCRdb re-called the 5' RACE reads, giving one row per CDR3 protein. In the table there are around 240,000 distinct CDR3 sequences, under 12% of which are singletons. Study-level findings and limits: Beta clonotypes that were abundant in cord blood contained fewer insertions, a pattern absent from memory repertoires. Analyses of zero insertions could be partly confounded by invariant MAIT and iNKT cells.

The CDR3 has 16 amino acids. V was clipped by 0 bases and J by 0 bases, with 10 bases between them. Germline V gives CDR1 SGHRS, CDR2 YFSETQ. This clonotype occurred many times. Its antigen remains unknown. This TCR was sampled from a middle-aged man in good health. The V call is TRBV5-1, the J call TRBJ1-3; D is perhaps TRBD1 (6 bases). Sequencing was done on a sample of memory T cells sorted from blood. CDR3 amino acids: CASSLGYRASGNTIYF. The CDR3 DNA is TGCGCCAGCAGCTTGGGTTACAGGGCCTCTGGAAACACCATATATTTT. The complete variable domain, with remaining parts taken from reference TRBV5-1 and TRBJ1-3, reads KAGVTQTPRYLIKTRGQQVTLSCSPISGHRSVSWYQQTPGQGLQFLFEYFSETQRNKGNFPGRFSGRQFSNSRSEMNVSTLELGDSALYLCASSLGYRASGNTIYFGEGSWLTVV.